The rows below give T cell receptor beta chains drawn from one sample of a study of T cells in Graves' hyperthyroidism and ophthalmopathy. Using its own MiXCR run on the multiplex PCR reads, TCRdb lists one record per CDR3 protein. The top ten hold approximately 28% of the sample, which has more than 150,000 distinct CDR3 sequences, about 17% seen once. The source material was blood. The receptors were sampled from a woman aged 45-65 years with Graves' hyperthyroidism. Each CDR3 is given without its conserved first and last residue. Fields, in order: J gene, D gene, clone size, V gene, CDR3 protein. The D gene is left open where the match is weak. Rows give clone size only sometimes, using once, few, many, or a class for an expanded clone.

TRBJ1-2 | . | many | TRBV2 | ASSPSLGGLYGYT
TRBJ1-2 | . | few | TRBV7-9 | ASRTDSYGYT
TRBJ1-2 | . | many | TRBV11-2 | ASSLTDSAIYGYT
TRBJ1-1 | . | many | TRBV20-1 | SAGGDVEAF
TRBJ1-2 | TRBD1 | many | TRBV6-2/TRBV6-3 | ASSRIRQGGYGYT
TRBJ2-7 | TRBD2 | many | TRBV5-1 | ASSSLAADYEQY
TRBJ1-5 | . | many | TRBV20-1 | SARAPNGQPQH
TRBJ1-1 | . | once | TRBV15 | ATSRGYDQQGTF
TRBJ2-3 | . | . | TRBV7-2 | ASSASHASTDTQY
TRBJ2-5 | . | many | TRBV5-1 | ASSLGQETQY
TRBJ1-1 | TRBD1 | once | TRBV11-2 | ASSLDGTAHEAF
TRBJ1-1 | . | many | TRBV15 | ATSREGAYTEAF
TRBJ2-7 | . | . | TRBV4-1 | ASSHPLPRNLREQY
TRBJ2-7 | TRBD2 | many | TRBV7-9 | ASSPLRAGAYEQY
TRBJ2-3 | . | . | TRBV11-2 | ASGHWKRVTDTQY
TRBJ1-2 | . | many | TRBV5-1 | ASSAGDYGYT
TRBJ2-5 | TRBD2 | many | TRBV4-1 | ASSLGLADHQETQY
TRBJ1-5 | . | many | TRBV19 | ASLDSQGRAGNQPQH
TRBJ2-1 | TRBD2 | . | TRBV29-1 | SLAGSPPHEQF
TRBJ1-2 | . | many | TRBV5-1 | ASSLEGGAATNYGYT
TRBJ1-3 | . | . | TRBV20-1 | SANRGSGNTIY
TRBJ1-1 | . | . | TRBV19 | ASTSGGRENTEAF
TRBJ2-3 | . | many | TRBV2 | ASSEAGGGIRTDTQY
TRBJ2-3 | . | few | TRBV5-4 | ASSDEPSDTQY
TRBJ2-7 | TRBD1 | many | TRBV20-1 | SAWTGTYEQY
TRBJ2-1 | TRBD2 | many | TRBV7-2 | ASSFTSGSYNEQF
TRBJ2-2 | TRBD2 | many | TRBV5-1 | ASSSSGGNTGELF
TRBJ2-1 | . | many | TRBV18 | ASSPRGGGNEQF
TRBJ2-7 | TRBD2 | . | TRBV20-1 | SARPGTSNYEQY
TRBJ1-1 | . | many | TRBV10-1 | ASSESYGTEAF
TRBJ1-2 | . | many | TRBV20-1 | SAQAGGGYGYT
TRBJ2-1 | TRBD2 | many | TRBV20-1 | SAREGPSGVYNEQF